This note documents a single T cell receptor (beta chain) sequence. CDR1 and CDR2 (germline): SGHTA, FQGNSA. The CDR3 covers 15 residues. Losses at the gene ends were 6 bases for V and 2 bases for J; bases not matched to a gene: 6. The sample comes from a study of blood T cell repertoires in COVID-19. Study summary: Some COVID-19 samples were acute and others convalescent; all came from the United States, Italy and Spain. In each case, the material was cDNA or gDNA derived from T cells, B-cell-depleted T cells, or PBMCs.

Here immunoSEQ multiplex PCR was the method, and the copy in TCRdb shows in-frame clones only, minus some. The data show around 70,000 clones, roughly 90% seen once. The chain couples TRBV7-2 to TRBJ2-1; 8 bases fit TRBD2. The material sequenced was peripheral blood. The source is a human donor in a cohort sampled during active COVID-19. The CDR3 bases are TGTGCCAGCAGTAGGGCGGGAGGCACCTACAATGAGCAGTTCTTC. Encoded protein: CASSRAGGTYNEQFF.